These 14 T cell receptor beta chains came from one sample sequenced in a study of immune cell composition in non-small cell lung cancer. Libraries were prepared by immunoSEQ multiplex PCR; TCRdb keeps only in-frame clonotypes and omits some of them. The sample yields some 8,500 clones, around four fifths seen once. The material sequenced was lung tumor tissue. These receptors all stem from a human donor with non-small cell lung cancer.

The genes are TRBV23-1 and TRBJ1-2; 7 bases fit TRBD1. TRBV23-1 is assigned to the ORF class and has an uncertain function. The CDR3 sequence is 15 residues long. Germline trimming cut 4 bases from V and 2 bases from J; bases unmatched to any gene: 7. Here the CDR3 reads CASSPQGVPNYGYTF. DNA of the CDR3: TGCGCCAGCAGTCCCCAGGGGGTACCCAACTATGGCTACACCTTC.

The chain uses TRBV30 and TRBJ2-3, with D perhaps TRBD1 (6 bases). The CDR3 is 13 residues long. The germline CDR1 and CDR2 sequences are GTSNPN and SVGIG (reference sequence). V was trimmed by 2 bases and J by 4 bases, leaving 10 bases between them. CDR3 loop: CAWSFGQPDTQYF. CDR3 DNA: TGTGCCTGGAGTTTCGGACAGCCAGATACGCAGTATTTT.

The CDR3 is CASSRRGGSDLVGNEQFF. CDR3 nucleotide sequence: TGTGCCAGCTCACGGCGGGGGGGGTCGGACCTAGTCGGCAATGAGCAGTTCTTC. The chain joins TRBV18 to TRBJ2-1, with 9 bases matching TRBD2. The CDR3 spans 18 residues. Germline CDR1 KGHSH, CDR2 LQKENI. The trim removed 4 bases at V and 6 bases at J, leaving 16 bases unmatched.

This chain links TRBV27 with TRBJ1-2, with 8 nucleotides matching TRBD1. V shed 4 bases and J 4 bases; nucleotides not matched to a gene: 8. This CDR3 comprises 15 residues. Germline CDR1 is MNHEY and CDR2 is SMNVEV (reference sequence). The CDR3 DNA sequence: TGTGCCAGCAGTTCCCCCGGACAGGGAAGCTATGGCTACACCTTC. It translates to CASSSPGQGSYGYTF.

This clone was seen only once. The gene calls are TRBV30 and TRBJ2-5; D is unresolved. The length of the CDR3 is 11 residues. Trimming shortened V by 1 base and J by 5 bases, and 5 bases separated the two germline ends. Germline loops: CDR1 GTSNPN, CDR2 SVGIG (reference sequence). The CDR3 loop reads CAWSGLETQYF. The CDR3 DNA is TGTGCCTGGAGTGGTCTGGAGACCCAGTACTTC.

The chain has TRBV5-1 and TRBJ2-2; a possible D gene is TRBD1 (7 bases). This CDR3 comprises 15 residues. CDR1 and CDR2 from the germline V gene are SGHRS and YFSETQ. Trimming left V 2 bases short and J 8 bases short, with 16 bases between. This CDR3 reads CASSFGGGGEGELFF. CDR3 nucleotide sequence: TGCGCCAGCAGCTTCGGTGGAGGGGGCGAGGGGGAGCTGTTTTTT.

V is TRBV6-5 and J is TRBJ2-3, with 8 bases aligning to TRBD2. V lost 6 bases and J lost 3; bases outside the gene matches: 5. The CDR3 length is 14 residues. Germline V gene lookup returns CDR1 MNHEY and CDR2 SVGAGI. For the CDR3, the DNA is TGTGCCAGCAGCTGGACTAGCACGACAGATACGCAGTATTTT. Its protein product is CASSWTSTTDTQYF.

The chain recombines TRBV29-1 with TRBJ1-4, with D possibly matching TRBD1 (5 bases). The CDR3 contains 12 residues. Germline CDR1 and CDR2: SQVTM and ANQGSEA. Trimming left V 3 bases short and J 8 bases short, with 10 bases between. For the CDR3, the DNA is TGCAGCGTTGAGGTTAGGGGAGAAAAACTGTTTTTT. This sequence encodes CSVEVRGEKLFF.

The V call is TRBV5-1, the J call TRBJ1-1; D gene uncertain. The CDR3 runs to 12 residues. With 4 bases removed from V and 4 bases from J, the gap between germline ends came to 8 bases. From germline, CDR1 is SGHRS and CDR2 YFSETQ. The CDR3 here is CASSLDSTEAFF. The CDR3 DNA sequence: TGCGCCAGCAGCCTGGACTCCACTGAAGCTTTCTTT.

The chain employs TRBV6-6 and TRBJ2-1; 7 bases fit TRBD2. The CDR3 loop spans 16 amino acids. CDR1 MNHNY and CDR2 SVGAGI come from the germline V gene (reference sequence). V was pared by 2 bases and J by 2 bases, with 6 bases of the junction left unmatched. CDR3: CASSYGLAVTYNEQFF. DNA of the CDR3: TGTGCCAGCAGTTACGGGCTAGCGGTAACCTACAATGAGCAGTTCTTC.

The CDR3 here is CASSPNGAGEIGYTF. The CDR3 bases are TGTGCCAGCAGTCCCAACGGGGCAGGGGAAATTGGCTACACCTTC. The rearrangement uses TRBV28 and TRBJ1-2, with a possible D match to TRBD1 (6 bases). The CDR3 spans 15 residues. Germline V gene lookup returns CDR1 MDHEN and CDR2 SYDVKM. Trimming cost V 5 bases and J 7 bases, with 20 bases left between them.

The chain uses TRBV5-1 and TRBJ1-5; D is possibly TRBD1 (5 bases). Trimming cost V 4 bases and J 7 bases, with 12 bases left between them. The CDR3 runs 13 residues. Germline loops: CDR1 SGHRS, CDR2 YFSETQ. The CDR3: CASSTNQGQPQHF. The CDR3 nucleotides are TGCGCCAGCAGCACAAACCAGGGCCAGCCCCAGCATTTT.

This clone occurred a few times. The chain joins TRBV27 to TRBJ2-3; D may be TRBD2 (6 bases). Germline V gene sequence: CDR1 MNHEY, CDR2 SMNVEV (reference sequence). V was pared by 6 bases and J by 4 bases, with 11 bases between. The CDR3 extends over 13 amino acids. CDR3 bases: TGTGCCAGCAGACGGGAGATAGCAGATACGCAGTATTTT. Protein sequence: CASRREIADTQYF.

The CDR3 loop reads CASSPRTIQETQYF. The CDR3 region has the DNA TGTGCCAGCAGCCCAAGAACAATTCAAGAGACCCAGTACTTC. The chain uses TRBV27 and TRBJ2-5; D remains unclear. Trimming took off 6 bases at V and 2 bases at J, with 13 bases between the two ends. This CDR3 region has 14 residues. Per germline, CDR1 MNHEY and CDR2 SMNVEV (reference sequence).